Presented here are 3 T cell receptor beta chains from one specimen sequenced in a study of blood T cell repertoires in COVID-19. Repertoires were generated with immunoSEQ multiplex PCR, while TCRdb's copy carries only in-frame clones and drops some. This table holds 200,000 to 250,000 clones, 83% found once. The sample was peripheral blood. The receptor set was obtained from a woman in her twenties or thirties with COVID-19, enrolled during active disease.

This clone was counted a single time. The chain joins TRBV2 to TRBJ2-1, with D possibly matching TRBD2 (5 bases). This CDR3 comprises 10 residues. Germline CDR1 reads SNHLY; CDR2 reads FYNNEI. The V end lost 10 bases, the J end lost 7 bases, and 8 bases lay between the germline ends. As DNA, the CDR3 is TGTGCCAAACAGCGGAATGAGCAGTTCTTC. Translated: CAKQRNEQFF.

The chain carries TRBV11-2 and TRBJ1-6; the match to TRBD1 covers 8 bases. Germline values: CDR1 SGHAT, CDR2 FQNNGV. This CDR3 contains 14 residues. V was pared by 1 base and J by 10 bases, with 3 bases of the junction left unmatched. The CDR3 DNA reads as TGTGCCAGCAGCTTAGGTACAGGGGGATCACCCCTCCACTTT. This gives the protein CASSLGTGGSPLHF.

There are a few counts of this clone. V and J are TRBV9 and TRBJ2-7; D is perhaps TRBD1 (6 bases). Germline V gene sequence: CDR1 SGDLS, CDR2 YYNGEE. This CDR3 is built from 16 residues. V lost 0 bases to trimming and J lost 1 base, with 14 bases between them. The CDR3 is CASSVGDITLSYEQYF. DNA of the CDR3: TGTGCCAGCAGCGTAGGGGACATTACATTGTCCTACGAGCAGTACTTC.